In this sample, the clone carrying this TCR beta chain turned up a few times. Its antigen is not known. The data belong to a study of post-analysis software for immune sequencing data. The wider study: As for disease course, relapsing-remitting, secondary progressive and progressive-relapsing multiple sclerosis were all included. General study points: With F measure, samples from one preparation batch clustered together strongly. Compared with controls, patients had more of five TRBV segments, including TRBV5-6, TRBV5-1 and TRBV20-1. Those with multiple sclerosis, the patient group, showed significantly lower normalized Chao1 diversity than controls.

TCR beta cDNA libraries had unique molecular identifiers. The source material, about 0.95 to 10 million T cells, gave rise to roughly 0.5 million cDNA molecules. TCRdb reprocessed the PCR reads with MiXCR, giving one entry per CDR3 protein. Here the sample spans approximately 150,000 distinct CDR3 sequences, approximately 28% being singletons. Germline CDR1 MDHEN, CDR2 SYDVKM. The length of the CDR3 is 17 residues. Trimming cost V 7 bases and J 7 bases; bases outside gene matches: 16. The chain joins TRBV28 to TRBJ1-2, with 12 bases identical to TRBD1. This clonotype was obtained from a girl aged 10 to 17 with multiple sclerosis. The sequenced material came from blood. The CDR3 region is CASTLPGQGALGTGYTF. The CDR3 region has the DNA TGTGCCAGCACTCTCCCGGGACAGGGGGCTCTAGGAACTGGCTACACCTTC.